This entry lists 6 T cell receptor beta chains sequenced from one sample in a study of identical twins. TCRdb ran MiXCR on the 5' RACE reads and lists one entry per CDR3 protein. The profile shows some 710,000 distinct CDR3 sequences, 5.5% to 6.5% of them singletons. The source material was naive T cells sorted from blood. The receptors were gathered from a man in his late teens or twenties in good health.

The sample holds many counts of this clonotype. This chain joins TRBV7-9 and TRBJ2-3; D not resolved. CDR1 and CDR2 from the germline V gene are SEHNR and FQNEAQ (reference sequence). The CDR3 has 13 residues. The germline V and J ends were trimmed by 7 bases and 2 bases, with 10 bases remaining between them. The CDR3 sequence is CASTQTPTDTQYF. CDR3 nucleotide sequence: TGTGCCAGCACGCAGACACCCACAGATACGCAGTATTTT.

The chain carries TRBV5-1 and TRBJ2-7; TRBD2 matches 8 bases. Germline values: CDR1 SGHRS, CDR2 YFSETQ. V lost 3 bases and J lost 0; bases outside the gene matches: 5. The CDR3 spans 15 residues. CDR3 region: CASSSTGGSSYEQYF. The DNA for the CDR3 is TGCGCCAGCAGCTCGACGGGGGGGAGCTCCTACGAGCAGTACTTC.

This clonotype came up many times. The genes are TRBV6-2 or TRBV6-3 and TRBJ2-7; TRBD1 agrees at 8 bases. CDR3 length equals 16 residues. Germline lookup yields CDR1 MNHEY and CDR2 SVGEGT. V dropped 2 bases and J dropped 1; count of bases not matched to a gene: 7. In DNA, the CDR3 is TGTGCCAGCAGTTACCCCCTTGGACAGGGATCCTACGAGCAGTACTTC. Its protein product is CASSYPLGQGSYEQYF.

This clonotype was seen many times. This chain uses TRBV29-1 with TRBJ2-1, with TRBD2 identical over 11 bases. Germline V gene lookup returns CDR1 SQVTM and CDR2 ANQGSEA. This CDR3 has 14 residues. V lost 6 bases, J lost 5 bases, and 6 bases stayed unmatched. This CDR3 reads CSVGETSGNNEQFF. In nucleotides, the CDR3 is TGCAGCGTAGGGGAGACTAGCGGGAACAATGAGCAGTTCTTC.

This clonotype appeared many times. This chain joins TRBV4-3 and TRBJ2-7; 12 bases align to TRBD2. Germline CDR1 reads LGHNA; CDR2 reads YSLEER. This CDR3 has 15 amino acids. Trimming took 2 bases from V and 6 from J; bases not matched to a gene: 5. The CDR3 bases are TGCGCCAGCAGCCAAACTAGCGGGGGGCTCTCCGAGCAGTACTTC. Amino acid sequence: CASSQTSGGLSEQYF.

This clonotype was seen more than once but under ten times. This sequence joins TRBV6-6 and TRBJ2-1; D unresolved. Germline CDR1 and CDR2: MNHNY and SVGAGI (reference sequence). V gave up 0 bases and J gave up 8 bases, with 5 bases separating them. The CDR3 covers 12 residues. The CDR3 region has the DNA TGTGCCAGCAGTTACTCAAGGTATGAGCAGTTCTTC. Protein product: CASSYSRYEQFF.